This T cell receptor beta chain was obtained from a study of T-cell reconstitution after alpha-beta-depleted transplantation in children. Unique molecular identifiers were incorporated during preparation of the TCRbeta library. A single record per CDR3 protein comes from TCRdb applying MiXCR to the PCR reads. The table has about 980,000 distinct CDR3 sequences, less than 30% seen once. The study's findings and limits: At one year after transplant, newly produced T cells mostly accounted for T-cell counts and diversity.

In this sample, this clonotype turned up a few times. The antigen is unknown. The starting material was PBMCs, mostly from graft donor cells, obtained 360 days after TCRalphabeta/CD19-depleted stem cell transplant. This clonotype was obtained from a boy under two years old who had a stem cell transplant for SCID, so the T cells may come from the graft donor.

The CDR3 DNA reads as TGTGCCAGCAGCCACCAGGGAGGGCCTTACGAGCAGTACTTC. Translation gives CASSHQGGPYEQYF. The chain carries TRBV11-2 and TRBJ2-7; 7 nucleotides agree with TRBD2. The CDR3 sequence is 14 residues long. Unmatched junction bases numbered 8, after V lost 5 bases and J lost 4 bases. Per germline, CDR1 SGHAT and CDR2 FQNNGV.